Each of the 30 T cell receptor beta chains below was sequenced from the same sample in a study of cytomegalovirus exposure and HLA in healthy donors. With 60 Vbeta and 13 Jbeta primers, the PCR was carried out. Sequencing was performed with immunoSEQ multiplex PCR; in TCRdb, only in-frame clones are kept and a portion is missing. The sample contains 150,000 or so clones, approximately 74% of which appear only once. The sample was PBMCs. Receptors originate from a man between 18 and 29 years old in good health and CMV-seropositive.

V gene TRBV5-1 combines with J gene TRBJ2-1; 7 nucleotides line up with TRBD1. Germline V CDR1 and CDR2: SGHRS, YFSETQ. CDR3 size: 15 residues. Germline trimming cut 4 bases from V and 7 bases from J; bases unmatched to any gene: 11. CDR3 DNA: TGCGCCAGCAGCCCGGGACAGCCGTTCTGGAATGAGCAGTTCTTC. Amino acids: CASSPGQPFWNEQFF. The full variable domain, rest sourced from reference TRBV5-1 and TRBJ2-1, is KAGVTQTPRYLIKTRGQQVTLSCSPISGHRSVSWYQQTPGQGLQFLFEYFSETQRNKGNFPGRFSGRQFSNSRSEMNVSTLELGDSALYLCASSPGQPFWNEQFFGPGTRLTVL.

CDR3 residues: CASSLSGRGPEKLFF. CDR3 DNA sequence: TGTGCCAGCAGTTTATCCGGCAGGGGGCCTGAAAAACTGTTTTTT. The gene calls are TRBV27 and TRBJ1-4, with TRBD1 matching 8 bases. With 0 bases clipped from V and 7 bases from J, the junction kept 4 bases outside the gene matches. The CDR3 extends over 15 amino acids. Germline CDR1 and CDR2: MNHEY and SMNVEV (reference sequence).

This chain connects TRBV27 to TRBJ1-4, with 8 nucleotides matching TRBD1. There are 16 residues in the CDR3. V trimming: 5 bases; J trimming: 4 bases; junction bases outside the gene matches: 9. The germline CDR1 and CDR2 sequences are MNHEY and SMNVEV (reference sequence). CDR3 region: CASSTTGQGFNEKLFF. The CDR3 DNA reads TGTGCCAGCAGTACCACCGGACAGGGATTTAATGAAAAACTGTTTTTT.

This sequence joins TRBV11-2 and TRBJ2-7; 8 bases line up with TRBD1. Trimming cost V 5 bases and J 3 bases; bases outside gene matches: 12. Germline CDR1 SGHAT, CDR2 FQNNGV. The CDR3 extends over 16 amino acids. CDR3 protein: CASSPRPGGEYYEQYF. The DNA of the CDR3 is TGTGCCAGCAGCCCCCGGCCAGGGGGCGAATACTACGAGCAGTACTTC.

The chain employs TRBV6-1 and TRBJ1-1; 7 bases align to TRBD1. Trimming removed 8 bases from V and 4 bases from J; junction bases left unmatched: 1. The CDR3 spans 11 residues. Per the germline V gene, CDR1 is MNHNS and CDR2 is SASEGT. CDR3 in amino acids: CASAGGTEAFF. The CDR3, as DNA: TGTGCCAGCGCAGGGGGCACTGAAGCTTTCTTT.

V and J are TRBV30 and TRBJ1-4; D gene unclear. The germline V gene encodes CDR1 GTSNPN and CDR2 SVGIG (reference sequence). There are 14 residues in the CDR3. The V and J ends lost 1 base and 1 base respectively, with 7 bases between them. The CDR3 loop reads CAWSGGETNEKLFF. The CDR3 nucleotides are TGTGCCTGGAGTGGCGGGGAAACTAATGAAAAACTGTTTTTT.

The rearrangement links TRBV5-6 to TRBJ1-1; 8 bases line up with TRBD1. J gave up 4 bases and V 2 bases, and 4 bases lay outside the gene matches. The CDR3 contains 14 residues. Germline V gene lookup returns CDR1 SGHDT and CDR2 YYEEEE. The DNA for the CDR3 is TGTGCCAGCAGCTTACAGGGGGGAGGCACTGAAGCTTTCTTT. It encodes CASSLQGGGTEAFF. The complete variable domain, with remaining parts taken from reference TRBV5-6 and TRBJ1-1, reads DAGVTQSPTHLIKTRGQQVTLRCSPKSGHDTVSWYQQALGQGPQFIFQYYEEEERQRGNFPDRFSGHQFPNYSSELNVNALLLGDSALYLCASSLQGGGTEAFFGQGTRLTVV.

This clone turned up a few times. Germline and junction disagree at one end, which may indicate a read error. The chain couples TRBV5-4 to TRBJ2-7; 7 bases fit TRBD2. Germline CDR1 SGHNT, CDR2 YYREEE (reference sequence). This CDR3 region has 13 residues. In DNA form, the CDR3 reads TGTGCCAGCACCTTGGTGGGAGGGACCGAGCAGTACTTC. Its translation is CASTLVGGTEQYF.

CDR3 in amino acids: CASSFTGPTYEQYF. DNA for the CDR3: TGTGCCAGCAGTTTCACAGGTCCTACCTACGAGCAGTACTTC. This chain uses TRBV27 with TRBJ2-7, with D perhaps TRBD1 (5 bases). V was shortened by 3 bases and J by 2 bases, with 11 bases between the two germline ends. Germline lookup yields CDR1 MNHEY and CDR2 SMNVEV (reference sequence). The CDR3 is made up of 14 amino acids.

The chain is built from TRBV29-1 and TRBJ2-7; 9 bases align to TRBD1. Germline V gives CDR1 SQVTM, CDR2 ANQGSEA. The CDR3 totals 11 residues. Trimming cost V 8 bases and J 5 bases; bases outside gene matches: 4. The CDR3 region is CSFRTGDEQYF. The DNA of the CDR3 is TGCAGCTTTAGGACAGGGGACGAGCAGTACTTC.

A remark on this clone: The same CDR3 can be traced to other DNA sequences in this sample. This chain connects TRBV6-1 to TRBJ1-4; weak D call: TRBD1 (5 bases). Trimming took 6 bases from V and 7 from J, leaving 15 bases between them. The CDR3 contains 14 residues. In germline, CDR1 is MNHNS, CDR2 SASEGT. The CDR3 loop reads CASSGGFVGEKLFF. DNA for the CDR3: TGTGCCAGCAGCGGGGGGTTTGTGGGTGAAAAACTGTTTTTT.

In this sample, this clone turned up once. The chain uses TRBV11-2 and TRBJ1-1; 8 nucleotides align to TRBD1. The junction had 6 bases not matched to a gene; V was cut back by 5 bases and J by 4 bases. Germline CDR1 SGHAT, CDR2 FQNNGV. The CDR3 consists of 14 residues. The chain's CDR3 is CASSPLGQGTEAFF. The CDR3 region has the DNA TGTGCCAGCAGCCCCTTAGGACAGGGCACTGAAGCTTTCTTT. Full variable domain (rest looked up from reference TRBV11-2 and TRBJ1-1): EAGVAQSPRYKIIEKRQSVAFWCNPISGHATLYWYQQILGQGPKLLIQFQNNGVVDDSQLPKDRFSAERLKGVDSTLKIQPAKLEDSAVYLCASSPLGQGTEAFFGQGTRLTVV.

The V gene is TRBV30, the J gene TRBJ2-7; 8 nucleotides match TRBD2. The CDR3 consists of 15 residues. From germline, CDR1 is GTSNPN and CDR2 SVGIG (reference sequence). Trimming cost V 2 bases and J 2 bases; bases outside gene matches: 8. The CDR3 reads CAWSRGGEGTYEQYF. The CDR3 DNA reads as TGTGCCTGGAGTCGGGGGGGTGAAGGGACCTACGAGCAGTACTTC.

The J gene is TRBJ2-7, the V gene TRBV28; 8 bases fit TRBD2. Looked up from germline, CDR1 is MDHEN and CDR2 is SYDVKM. Trimming cost V 2 bases and J 3 bases; bases outside gene matches: 3. The CDR3 length is 14 residues. CDR3 sequence (DNA): TGTGCCAGCAGTTTACAGGGGACTAGCTACGAGCAGTACTTC. Protein product: CASSLQGTSYEQYF.

V gene TRBV5-1 combines with J gene TRBJ1-1; possibly TRBD1 for D (5 bases). The CDR3 totals 14 residues. The germline V gene encodes CDR1 SGHRS and CDR2 YFSETQ. V was cut by 4 bases and J by 1 base, with 11 bases left in between. The CDR3 DNA is TGCGCCAGCAGCGATGGTAGGGGGAACACTGAAGCTTTCTTT. This sequence encodes CASSDGRGNTEAFF.

The chain recombines TRBV9 with TRBJ1-1; D is perhaps TRBD1 (6 bases). The germline V gene encodes CDR1 SGDLS and CDR2 YYNGEE. The CDR3 covers 14 residues. The V end was cut by 3 bases, the J end by 2 bases, with 11 bases between. CDR3 coding DNA: TGTGCCAGCAGCGATTGGACAGCCAACACTGAAGCTTTCTTT. Amino acid sequence: CASSDWTANTEAFF.

This clone has just a few counts. The chain has TRBV2 and TRBJ1-5; D is ambiguous. CDR1 and CDR2 (germline): SNHLY, FYNNEI. Trimming left V 3 bases short and J 7 bases short, with 13 bases between. The CDR3 consists of 14 residues. The DNA of the CDR3 is TGTGCCAGCAGTGACGGGGTCTGGGGACAGCCCCAGCATTTT. Its protein is CASSDGVWGQPQHF.

This clone was recorded a few times. This chain connects TRBV5-1 to TRBJ2-3; weak D call: TRBD2 (6 bases). The CDR3 runs to 13 residues. V gave up 5 bases and J gave up 6 bases, with 13 bases separating them. Germline V gene sequence: CDR1 SGHRS, CDR2 YFSETQ. CDR3 in DNA: TGCGCCAGCAGGGAACCGGGGGTGGATACGCAGTATTTT. Translating it yields CASREPGVDTQYF.

In this sample, this clone turned up a few times. This chain connects TRBV27 to TRBJ2-7, with 7 bases lining up with TRBD1. With 6 bases clipped from V and 4 bases from J, the junction kept 9 bases outside the gene matches. Per germline, CDR1 MNHEY and CDR2 SMNVEV (reference sequence). The length of the CDR3 is 14 residues. Here the CDR3 reads CASSAYRGLYEQYF. CDR3 nucleotide sequence: TGTGCCAGCAGCGCCTACAGGGGCTTATACGAGCAGTACTTC.

The V and J genes are TRBV28 and TRBJ1-2; 9 bases match TRBD1. Germline V gene lookup returns CDR1 MDHEN and CDR2 SYDVKM. J lost 4 bases, V lost 11 bases, and 11 bases had no gene match. This CDR3 is built from 14 residues. The chain's CDR3 is CACAGTGYPYGYTF. CDR3 coding DNA: TGTGCCTGTGCCGGGACAGGGTACCCCTATGGCTACACCTTC.

The table lists this clone with a few counts. The genes are TRBV5-1 and TRBJ2-3, with a possible D match to TRBD2 (5 bases). Trimming pared 5 bases from V and 4 bases from J, leaving 11 bases between. The CDR3 extends over 13 amino acids. Germline assignment: CDR1 SGHRS and CDR2 YFSETQ. CDR3 protein: CASSTGFPDTQYF. The CDR3 bases are TGCGCCAGCAGTACGGGGTTCCCAGATACGCAGTATTTT.

There are a few counts of this clone. The gene calls are TRBV19 and TRBJ2-1; possible D gene TRBD2, 6 bases. The CDR3 totals 15 residues. Germline values: CDR1 LNHDA, CDR2 SQIVND (reference sequence). V lost 1 base and J 8 bases, leaving 15 bases between the germline ends. CDR3 bases: TGTGCCAGTAGTATAGTAAGCCGCGGGAACGATGAGCAGTTCTTC. This codes for CASSIVSRGNDEQFF. The entire variable domain, with the rest obtained from reference TRBV19 and TRBJ2-1, is as follows: DGGITQSPKYLFRKEGQNVTLSCEQNLNHDAMYWYRQDPGQGLRLIYYSQIVNDFQKGDIAEGYSVSREKKESFPLTVTSAQKNPTAFYLCASSIVSRGNDEQFFGPGTRLTVL.

The V call is TRBV29-1, the J call TRBJ1-1; possible D gene TRBD1, 6 bases. Germline-derived CDR1 and CDR2 are SQVTM and ANQGSEA. The CDR3 is made up of 11 amino acids. The V gene lost 6 bases and the J gene lost 11 bases, with 16 bases spanning the gap. As DNA, the CDR3 is TGCAGCGTGGGGGGGCCCCAGGAGGCTTTCTTT. This sequence encodes CSVGGPQEAFF.

This clone was counted once. The gene calls are TRBV28 and TRBJ2-2, with 7 bases that match TRBD1. The CDR3 has 17 residues. Germline-derived CDR1 and CDR2 are MDHEN and SYDVKM. Losses at the gene ends were 1 base for V and 8 bases for J; bases not matched to a gene: 13. The CDR3 reads CASSLYYRGQSAGELFF. CDR3 bases: TGTGCCAGCAGTTTATATTACAGGGGCCAATCGGCGGGGGAGCTGTTTTTT.

This chain links TRBV28 with TRBJ1-2, with TRBD1 matching over 8 bases. The V and J ends lost 9 bases and 8 bases, in that order; junction bases with no gene match: 5. The CDR3 extends over 11 amino acids. The germline V gene encodes CDR1 MDHEN and CDR2 SYDVKM. CDR3 in amino acids: CASRQGLGYTF. The DNA of the CDR3 is TGTGCCAGTAGACAGGGGTTAGGCTACACCTTC.

This clone was counted a few times. The chain is built from TRBV2 and TRBJ2-1; 7 bases map to TRBD2. With V trimmed by 6 bases and J by 7 bases, 6 bases remained unmatched. This CDR3 has 13 residues. CDR1 is SNHLY, CDR2 FYNNEI, per germline. CDR3 region: CASRVTSKNEQFF. DNA for the CDR3: TGTGCCAGCAGAGTGACTAGCAAGAATGAGCAGTTCTTC.

The chain joins TRBV27 to TRBJ1-1; D is unclear. This CDR3 contains 15 residues. V lost 1 base and J lost 0, with 9 bases in between. From germline, CDR1 is MNHEY and CDR2 SMNVEV (reference sequence). CDR3 sequence (DNA): TGTGCCAGCAGTTTATTAGGCAGGCTGAACACTGAAGCTTTCTTT. Translated, it gives CASSLLGRLNTEAFF.

The gene calls are TRBV19 and TRBJ1-3; D not resolved. This CDR3 is 15 amino acids long. Germline CDR1 LNHDA, CDR2 SQIVND (reference sequence). Trimming pared 1 base from V and 3 bases from J, leaving 10 bases between. The CDR3 protein is CASSIGSAYGNTIYF. The CDR3 bases are TGTGCCAGTAGTATAGGTTCCGCCTATGGAAACACCATATATTTT.

The chain is built from TRBV27 and TRBJ1-2; a possible D gene is TRBD1 (6 bases). CDR1 and CDR2 (germline): MNHEY, SMNVEV (reference sequence). The ends were cut back, 10 bases at V and 0 bases at J, with 18 bases in the middle. The CDR3 is 15 amino acids. The chain's CDR3 is CATASGTPTNYGYTF. The CDR3 DNA is TGTGCCACGGCGTCCGGGACACCCACTAACTATGGCTACACCTTC.

This clone was picked up a small number of times. The chain joins TRBV28 to TRBJ2-7; tentative D call: TRBD1 (6 bases). V was trimmed by 7 bases and J by 7 bases, leaving 20 bases between them. Germline-derived CDR1 and CDR2 are MDHEN and SYDVKM. The CDR3 extends over 14 amino acids. The CDR3 protein is CASTPTLGGGEQYF. CDR3 nucleotides: TGTGCCAGCACCCCCACGTTAGGGGGTGGAGAGCAGTACTTC.